Included here is one T cell receptor beta chain sequence, with context. The sample is drawn from a study of technical replicates of blood from a handful of donors. TCRdb's copy holds only in-frame clones and misses some; the assay was immunoSEQ multiplex PCR. The table includes 95,000 to 100,000 clones, approximately 94% detected once. V lost 4 bases to trimming and J lost 4 bases, with 7 bases between them. Germline CDR1 and CDR2: MNHNS and SASEGT. CDR3 length: 13 residues. Sequences were obtained from T cells isolated from PBMCs. This chain uses TRBV6-1 with TRBJ2-2; D might be TRBD2 (5 bases). This TCR was sampled from a human donor in good health. The CDR3 bases are TGTGCCAGCAGTGGTGAGGGCACCGGGGAGCTGTTTTTT. It translates to CASSGEGTGELFF.